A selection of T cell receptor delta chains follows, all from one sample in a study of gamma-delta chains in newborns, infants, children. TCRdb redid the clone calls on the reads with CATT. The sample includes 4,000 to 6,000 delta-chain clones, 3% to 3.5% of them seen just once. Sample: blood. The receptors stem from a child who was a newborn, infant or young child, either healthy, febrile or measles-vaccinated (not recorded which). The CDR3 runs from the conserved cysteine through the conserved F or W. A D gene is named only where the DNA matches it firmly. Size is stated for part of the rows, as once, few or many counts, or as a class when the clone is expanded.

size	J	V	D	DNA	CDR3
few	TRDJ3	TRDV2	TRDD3	TGTGCCTGTGCCCCACTGGGGGACTCTCGCTCCTGGGACACCCGACAGATGTTTTTC	CACAPLGDSRSWDTRQMFF
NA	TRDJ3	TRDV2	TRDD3	TGTGCCTGTGACACTGGGGGATACCGTAGCTCCTGGGACACCCGACAGATGTTTTTC	CACDTGGYRSSWDTRQMFF
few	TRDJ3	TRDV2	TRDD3	TGTGCCTGTGACTCCCCACTGGGGGTCAGCTCCTGGGACACCCGACAGATGTTTTTC	CACDSPLGVSSWDTRQMFF
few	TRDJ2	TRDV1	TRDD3	TGTGCTCTTGGGGTACTGGGGGATAAGGGGACAGCACAACTCTTCTTT	CALGVLGDKGTAQLFF
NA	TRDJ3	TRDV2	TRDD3	TGTGCCTGTGACACCGTGGGGGATTACTGGGACACCCGACGGATGTTTTTC	CACDTVGDYWDTRRMFF
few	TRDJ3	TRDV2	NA	TGTGCCTGTGACTCCCTAAGCTCCTGGGACACCCGACAGATGTTTTTC	CACDSLSSWDTRQMFF
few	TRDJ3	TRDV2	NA	TGTGCCTGTGACGTACTGGGCTCCTGGGACACCCGACAGATGTTTTTC	CACDVLGSWDTRQMFF
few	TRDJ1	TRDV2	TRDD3	TGTGCCTGTGACACTTGTACTGGGGGATACACCGATAAACTCATCTTT	CACDTCTGGYTDKLIF
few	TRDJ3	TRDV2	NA	TGTGCCTGTGACACCGCGCTCAGATATTCCAGCTCCTGGGACACCCGACAGATGTTTTTC	CACDTALRYSSSWDTRQMFF
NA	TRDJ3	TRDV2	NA	TGTGCCTGTGACCCTATTACTGGATACTCCTGGGACACCCGACAGATGTTTTTC	CACDPITGYSWDTRQMFF
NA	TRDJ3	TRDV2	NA	TGTGCCTGTGATTATATCTCCTGGGACACCCGACAGATGTTTTTC	CACDYISWDTRQMFF
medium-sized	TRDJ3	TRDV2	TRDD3	TGTGCCTGTGACACCCTGGGGGATACCTCCTGGGACACCCGACAGATGTTTTTC	CACDTLGDTSWDTRQMFF
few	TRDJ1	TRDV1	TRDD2	TGTGCTCTTGGGGAACTACGTTACGTGGGATCCTTCCTACGTTTAGATACAACCCTGTACACCGATAAACTCATCTTT	CALGELRYVGSFLRLDTTLYTDKLIF
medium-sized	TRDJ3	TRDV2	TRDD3	TGTGCCTGTGACACCGTACTGGGGGAGCACTCCTGGGACACCCGACAGATGTTTTTC	CACDTVLGEHSWDTRQMFF
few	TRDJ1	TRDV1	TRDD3	TGTGCTCTTGGGGACCGGGCAGGATACGGGGTCTACACCGATAAACTCATCTTT	CALGDRAGYGVYTDKLIF
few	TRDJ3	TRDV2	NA	TGTGCCTGTGACTTTACGCCTAGCTCCCGGGACACCCGACAGATGTTTTTC	CACDFTPSSRDTRQMFF
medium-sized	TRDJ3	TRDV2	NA	TGTGCCTGTGACAGTACTGGGCTCTCCTGGGACACCCGACAGATGTTTTTC	CACDSTGLSWDTRQMFF
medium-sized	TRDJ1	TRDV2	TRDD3	TGTGCCTGTGACAGTACTGGGGGATACGCGAGGCCCGATAAACTCATCTTT	CACDSTGGYARPDKLIF
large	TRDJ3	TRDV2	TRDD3	TGTGCCTGTGACTACTGGGGGAGCTCCTGGGACACCCGACAGATGTTTTTC	CACDYWGSSWDTRQMFF
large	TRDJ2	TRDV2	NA	TGTGCCTGTGCAAGGGGATTCGCCGCTTTGACAGCACAACTCTTCTTT	CACARGFAALTAQLFF
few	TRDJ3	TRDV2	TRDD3	TGTGCCTGTGACGTACTGGGGGATACGGGCTCCTGGGACACCCGACAGATGTTTTTC	CACDVLGDTGSWDTRQMFF
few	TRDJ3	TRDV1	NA	TGTGCTCTTGGGGACCTTAAGCCTTCCTACGGGGGATACTGGGACACCCGACAGATGTTTTTC	CALGDLKPSYGGYWDTRQMFF
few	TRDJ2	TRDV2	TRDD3	TGTGCCTGCGACATTCTGGGGGATACGACAGCACAACTCTTCTTT	CACDILGDTTAQLFF
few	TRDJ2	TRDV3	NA	TGTGCCTTTCGGGCCCGGGGGCCCTCTTTGACAGCACAACTCTTCTTT	CAFRARGPSLTAQLFF
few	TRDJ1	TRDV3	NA	TGTGCCTTTAAGGGCATCCCTGGTAGTACCGATAAACTCATCTTT	CAFKGIPGSTDKLIF
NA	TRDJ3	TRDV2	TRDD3	TGTGCCTGTGACACCGGGGGATTTTACTCCTGGGACACCCGACAGATGTTTTTC	CACDTGGFYSWDTRQMFF
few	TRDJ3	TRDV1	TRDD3	TGTGCTCTTGGGAAACGCCTGCCTTCCCACGTACTGGGGGCTCTCTCCTGGGACACCCGACAGATGTTTTTC	CALGKRLPSHVLGALSWDTRQMFF
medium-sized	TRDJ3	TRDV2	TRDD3	TGTGCCTGTGACGTACTGGGGGATACCTCCTGGGACACCCGACAGATGTTTTTC	CACDVLGDTSWDTRQMFF
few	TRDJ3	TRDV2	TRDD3	TGTGCCTGTGACACTACTGGGGGATACCCCAGCTCCTGGGACACCCGACAGATGTTTTTC	CACDTTGGYPSSWDTRQMFF
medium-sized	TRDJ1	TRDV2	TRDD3	TGTGCCTGTGACGTACTGGGGGTCCACACCGATAAACTCATCTTT	CACDVLGVHTDKLIF
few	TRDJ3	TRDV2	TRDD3	TGTGCCTGTGACACCACTGGGGGATACCGCTCCTGGGACACCCGACAGATGTTTTTC	CACDTTGGYRSWDTRQMFF